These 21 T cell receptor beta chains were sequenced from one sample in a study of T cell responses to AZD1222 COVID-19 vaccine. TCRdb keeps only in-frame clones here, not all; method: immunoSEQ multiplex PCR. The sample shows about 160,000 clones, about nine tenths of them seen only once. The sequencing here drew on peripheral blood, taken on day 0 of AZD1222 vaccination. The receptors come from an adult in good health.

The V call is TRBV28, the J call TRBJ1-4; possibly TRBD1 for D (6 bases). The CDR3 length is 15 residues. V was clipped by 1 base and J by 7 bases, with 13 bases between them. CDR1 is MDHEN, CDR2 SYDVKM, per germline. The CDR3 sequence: CASSLYGQGLEKLFF. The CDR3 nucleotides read TGTGCCAGCAGTTTATACGGGCAGGGGCTTGAAAAACTGTTTTTT.

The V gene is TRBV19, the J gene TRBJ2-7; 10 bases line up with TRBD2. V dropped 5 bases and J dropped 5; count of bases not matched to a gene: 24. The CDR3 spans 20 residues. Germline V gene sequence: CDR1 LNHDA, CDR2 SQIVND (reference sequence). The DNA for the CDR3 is TGTGCCAGTAGTGCTCGTGCCGGGTCCGGTGCTAGCGGGAGCTACCACGAGCAGTACTTC. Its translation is CASSARAGSGASGSYHEQYF. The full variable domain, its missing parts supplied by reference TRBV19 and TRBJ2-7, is DGGITQSPKYLFRKEGQNVTLSCEQNLNHDAMYWYRQDPGQGLRLIYYSQIVNDFQKGDIAEGYSVSREKKESFPLTVTSAQKNPTAFYLCASSARAGSGASGSYHEQYFGPGTRLTVT.

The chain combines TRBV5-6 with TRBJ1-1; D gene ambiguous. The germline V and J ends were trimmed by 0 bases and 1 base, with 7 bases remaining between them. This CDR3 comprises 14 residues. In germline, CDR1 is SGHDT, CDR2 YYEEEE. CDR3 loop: CASSLGERNTEAFF. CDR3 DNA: TGTGCCAGCAGCTTGGGTGAACGGAACACTGAAGCTTTCTTT.

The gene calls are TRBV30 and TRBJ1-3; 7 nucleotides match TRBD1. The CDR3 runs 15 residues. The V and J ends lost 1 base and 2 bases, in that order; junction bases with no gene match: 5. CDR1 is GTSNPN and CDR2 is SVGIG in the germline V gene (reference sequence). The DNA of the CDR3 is TGTGCCTGGAGTGCCTGGACAGGACCTGGAAACACCATATATTTT. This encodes CAWSAWTGPGNTIYF. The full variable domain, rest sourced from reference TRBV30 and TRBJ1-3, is SQTIHQWPATLVQPVGSPLSLECTVEGTSNPNLYWYRQAAGRGLQLLFYSVGIGQISSEVPQNLSASRPQDRQFILSSKKLLLSDSGFYLCAWSAWTGPGNTIYFGEGSWLTVV.

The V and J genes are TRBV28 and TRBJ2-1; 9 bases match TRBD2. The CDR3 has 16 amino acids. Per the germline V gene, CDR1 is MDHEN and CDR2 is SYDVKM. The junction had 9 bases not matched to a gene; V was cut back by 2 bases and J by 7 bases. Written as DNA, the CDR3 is TGTGCCAGCAGTTTACCCCTAGCGGGGTTTGATAATGAGCAGTTCTTC. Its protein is CASSLPLAGFDNEQFF. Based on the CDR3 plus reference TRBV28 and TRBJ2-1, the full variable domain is DVKVTQSSRYLVKRTGEKVFLECVQDMDHENMFWYRQDPGLGLRLIYFSYDVKMKEKGDIPEGYSVSREKKERFSLILESASTNQTSMYLCASSLPLAGFDNEQFFGPGTRLTVL.

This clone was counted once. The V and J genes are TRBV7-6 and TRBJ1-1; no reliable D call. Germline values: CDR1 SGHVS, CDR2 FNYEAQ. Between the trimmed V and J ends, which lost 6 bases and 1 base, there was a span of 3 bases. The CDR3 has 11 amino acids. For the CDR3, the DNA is TGTGCCAGCAGGGGGAACACTGAAGCTTTCTTT. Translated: CASRGNTEAFF.

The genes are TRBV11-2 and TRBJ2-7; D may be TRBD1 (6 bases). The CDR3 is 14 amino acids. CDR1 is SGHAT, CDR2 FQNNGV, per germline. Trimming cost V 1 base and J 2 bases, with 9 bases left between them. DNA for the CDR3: TGTGCCAGCAGCTTAGTGGGACAAGCCTACGAGCAGTACTTC. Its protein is CASSLVGQAYEQYF. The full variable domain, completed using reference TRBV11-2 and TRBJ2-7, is EAGVAQSPRYKIIEKRQSVAFWCNPISGHATLYWYQQILGQGPKLLIQFQNNGVVDDSQLPKDRFSAERLKGVDSTLKIQPAKLEDSAVYLCASSLVGQAYEQYFGPGTRLTVT.

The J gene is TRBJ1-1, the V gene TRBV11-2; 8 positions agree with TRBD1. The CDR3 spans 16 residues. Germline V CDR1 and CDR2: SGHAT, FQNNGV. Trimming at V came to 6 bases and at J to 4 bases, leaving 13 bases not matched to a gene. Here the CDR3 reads CASRHGTGSRGTEAFF. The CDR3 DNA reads TGTGCCAGCAGACACGGGACAGGTTCTAGGGGCACTGAAGCTTTCTTT.

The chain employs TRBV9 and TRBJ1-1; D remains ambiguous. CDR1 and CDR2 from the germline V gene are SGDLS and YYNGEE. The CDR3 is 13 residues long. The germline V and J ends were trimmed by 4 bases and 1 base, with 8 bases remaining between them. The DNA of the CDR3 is TGTGCCAGCAGCCCTCAAACGAACACTGAAGCTTTCTTT. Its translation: CASSPQTNTEAFF.

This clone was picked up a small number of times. The CDR3 protein is CASLGHGTTDTQYF. CDR3 nucleotides: TGTGCCAGCCTCGGACACGGAACCACAGATACGCAGTATTTT. The chain links TRBV28 to TRBJ2-3; a possible D gene is TRBD1 (5 bases). Germline CDR1 is MDHEN and CDR2 is SYDVKM. Trimming removed 8 bases at V and 2 bases at J, with 14 bases between. CDR3 length: 14 residues.

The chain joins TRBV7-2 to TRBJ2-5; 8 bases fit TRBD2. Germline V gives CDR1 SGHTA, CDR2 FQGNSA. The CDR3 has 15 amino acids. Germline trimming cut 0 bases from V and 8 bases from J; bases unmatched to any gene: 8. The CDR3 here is CASSLARASGSTQYF. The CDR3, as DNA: TGTGCCAGCAGCTTAGCCCGTGCTAGCGGGTCTACCCAGTACTTC.

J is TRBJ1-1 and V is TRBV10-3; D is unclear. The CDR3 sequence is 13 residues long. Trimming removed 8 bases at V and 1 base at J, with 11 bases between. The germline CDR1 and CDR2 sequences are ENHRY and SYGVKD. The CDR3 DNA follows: TGTGCCATCTGTAGGGCGACGAACACTGAAGCTTTCTTT. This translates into CAICRATNTEAFF.

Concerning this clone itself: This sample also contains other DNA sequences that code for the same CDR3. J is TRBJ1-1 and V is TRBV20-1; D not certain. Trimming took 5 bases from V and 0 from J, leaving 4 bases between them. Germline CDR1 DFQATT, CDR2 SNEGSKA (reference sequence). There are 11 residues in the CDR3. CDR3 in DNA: TGCAGTGCTCCCCTGAACACTGAAGCTTTCTTT. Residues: CSAPLNTEAFF.

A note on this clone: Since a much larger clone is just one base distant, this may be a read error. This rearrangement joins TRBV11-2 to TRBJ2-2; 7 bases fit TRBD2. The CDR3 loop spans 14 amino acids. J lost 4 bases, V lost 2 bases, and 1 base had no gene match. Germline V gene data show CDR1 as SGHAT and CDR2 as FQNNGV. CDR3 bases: TGTGCCAGCAGCTTATCGGGGGGCACCGGGGAGCTGTTTTTT. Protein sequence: CASSLSGGTGELFF.

The CDR3 sequence: CASSQVVGQPQHF. CDR3 DNA sequence: TGCGCCAGCAGCCAAGTCGTCGGACAGCCCCAGCATTTT. This chain connects TRBV4-3 to TRBJ1-5; D is unresolved. The CDR3 totals 13 residues. Trimming stripped 1 base from V and 7 bases from J, with 8 bases between. The germline CDR1 and CDR2 sequences are LGHNA and YSLEER.

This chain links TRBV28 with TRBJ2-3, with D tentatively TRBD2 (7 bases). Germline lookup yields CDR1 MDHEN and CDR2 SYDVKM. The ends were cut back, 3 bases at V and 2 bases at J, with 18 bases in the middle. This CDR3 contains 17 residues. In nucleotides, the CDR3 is TGTGCCAGCAGTTTTCTGGCGACGGGGGGCACCACAGATACGCAGTATTTT. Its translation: CASSFLATGGTTDTQYF. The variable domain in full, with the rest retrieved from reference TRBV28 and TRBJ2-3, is DVKVTQSSRYLVKRTGEKVFLECVQDMDHENMFWYRQDPGLGLRLIYFSYDVKMKEKGDIPEGYSVSREKKERFSLILESASTNQTSMYLCASSFLATGGTTDTQYFGPGTRLTVL.

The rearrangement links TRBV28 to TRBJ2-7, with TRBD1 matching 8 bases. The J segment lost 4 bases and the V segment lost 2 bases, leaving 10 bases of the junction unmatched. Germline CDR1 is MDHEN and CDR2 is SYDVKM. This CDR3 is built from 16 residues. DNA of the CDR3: TGTGCCAGCAGTTTAGGAGGACAGGGCCTATGGTACGAGCAGTACTTC. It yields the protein CASSLGGQGLWYEQYF.

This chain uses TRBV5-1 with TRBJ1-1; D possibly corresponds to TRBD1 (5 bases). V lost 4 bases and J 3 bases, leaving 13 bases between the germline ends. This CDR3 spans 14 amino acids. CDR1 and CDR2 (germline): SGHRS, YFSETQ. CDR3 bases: TGCGCCAGCAGCAAACAGGTTAGGGACACTGAAGCTTTCTTT. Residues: CASSKQVRDTEAFF.

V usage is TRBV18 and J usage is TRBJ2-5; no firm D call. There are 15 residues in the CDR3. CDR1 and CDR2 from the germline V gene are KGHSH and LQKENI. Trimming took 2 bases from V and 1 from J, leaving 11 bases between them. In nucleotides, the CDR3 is TGTGCCAGCTCACCAATAATTGAGTCCCAAGAGACCCAGTACTTC. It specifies CASSPIIESQETQYF.

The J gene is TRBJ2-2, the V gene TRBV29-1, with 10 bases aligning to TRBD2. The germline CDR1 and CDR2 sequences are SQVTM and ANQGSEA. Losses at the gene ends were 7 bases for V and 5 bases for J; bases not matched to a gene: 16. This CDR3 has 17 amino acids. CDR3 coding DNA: TGCAGCGCCGCGGGGGGCCTAGCGGGAGTAAATACCGGGGAGCTGTTTTTT. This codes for CSAAGGLAGVNTGELFF.

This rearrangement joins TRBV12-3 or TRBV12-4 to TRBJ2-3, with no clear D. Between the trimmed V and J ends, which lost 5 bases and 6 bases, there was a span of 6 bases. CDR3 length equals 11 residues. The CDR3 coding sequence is TGTGCCAGCAGTATCGGGGATACGCAGTATTTT. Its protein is CASSIGDTQYF.